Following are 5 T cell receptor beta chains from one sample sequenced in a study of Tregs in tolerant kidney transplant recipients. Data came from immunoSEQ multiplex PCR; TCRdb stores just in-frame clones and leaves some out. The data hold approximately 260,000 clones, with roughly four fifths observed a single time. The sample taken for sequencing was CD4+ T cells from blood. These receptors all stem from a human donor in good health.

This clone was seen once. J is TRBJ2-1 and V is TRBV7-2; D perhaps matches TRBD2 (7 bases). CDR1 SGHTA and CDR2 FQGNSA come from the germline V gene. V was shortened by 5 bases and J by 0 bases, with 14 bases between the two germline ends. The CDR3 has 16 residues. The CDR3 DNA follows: TGTGCCAGCAGCCGCAGCGGGACAAGCTCCTACAATGAGCAGTTCTTC. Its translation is CASSRSGTSSYNEQFF. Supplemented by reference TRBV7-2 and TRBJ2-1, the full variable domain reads GAGVSQSPSNKVTEKGKDVELRCDPISGHTALYWYRQSLGQGLEFLIYFQGNSAPDKSGLPSDRFSAERTGGSVSTLTIQRTQQEDSAVYLCASSRSGTSSYNEQFFGPGTRLTVL.

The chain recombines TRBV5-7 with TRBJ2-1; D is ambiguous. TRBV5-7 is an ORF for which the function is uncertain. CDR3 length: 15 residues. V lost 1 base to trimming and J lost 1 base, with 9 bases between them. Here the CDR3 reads CASSLPYTSYNEQFF. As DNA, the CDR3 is TGTGCCAGCAGCTTGCCCTATACATCCTACAATGAGCAGTTCTTC.

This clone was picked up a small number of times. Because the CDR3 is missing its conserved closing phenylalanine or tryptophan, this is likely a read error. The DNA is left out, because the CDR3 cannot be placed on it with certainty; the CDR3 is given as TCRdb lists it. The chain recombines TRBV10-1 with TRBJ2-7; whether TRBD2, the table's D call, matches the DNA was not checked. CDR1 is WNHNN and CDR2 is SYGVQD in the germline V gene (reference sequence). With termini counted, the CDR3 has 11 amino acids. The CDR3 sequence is CARHGSVPHLD.

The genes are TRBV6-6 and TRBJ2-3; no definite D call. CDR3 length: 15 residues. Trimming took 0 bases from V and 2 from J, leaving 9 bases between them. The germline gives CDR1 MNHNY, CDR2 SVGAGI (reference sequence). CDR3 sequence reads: CASSYSNRHTDTQYF. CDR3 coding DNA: TGTGCCAGCAGTTACTCGAACAGACACACAGATACGCAGTATTTT.

The DNA of the CDR3 is TGCAGCGTTGCCAGAGAAACAGATACGCAGTATTTT. Translating it yields CSVARETDTQYF. The chain links TRBV29-1 to TRBJ2-3; no firm D call. The V gene's germline CDR1 is SQVTM and CDR2 ANQGSEA. The CDR3 contains 12 residues. V was shortened by 4 bases and J by 3 bases, with 8 bases between the two germline ends.